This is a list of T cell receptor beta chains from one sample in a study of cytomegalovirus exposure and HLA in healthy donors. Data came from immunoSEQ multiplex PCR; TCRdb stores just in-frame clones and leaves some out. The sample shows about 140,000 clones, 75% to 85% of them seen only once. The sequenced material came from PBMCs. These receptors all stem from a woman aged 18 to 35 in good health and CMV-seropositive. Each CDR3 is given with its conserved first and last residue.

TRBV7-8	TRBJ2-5	CASSLGLAPQETQYF
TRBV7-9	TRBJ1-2	CASSPHQGEGYTF
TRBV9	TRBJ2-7	CASSPRTGGYEQYF
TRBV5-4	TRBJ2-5	CASSSTAQETQYF
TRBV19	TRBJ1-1	CATGEGQSLNTEAFF
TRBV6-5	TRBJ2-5	CASSYSLQFQETQYF
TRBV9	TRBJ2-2	CASSLIGGASGELFF
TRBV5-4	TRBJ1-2	CASSTTGATLYGYTF
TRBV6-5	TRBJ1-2	CASSYLGQGGGYTF
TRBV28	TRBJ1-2	CASSPLKGQGDGYTF
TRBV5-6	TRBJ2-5	CASSWTGRQETQYF
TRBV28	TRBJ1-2	CASKSQGFNYGYTF
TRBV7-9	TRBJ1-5	CASSSAVVGVGQPQHF
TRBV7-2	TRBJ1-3	CASSLQPGQFSGNTIYF
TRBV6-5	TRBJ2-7	CASSYGGSREGEQYF
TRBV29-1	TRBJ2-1	CSVEKGPNEQFF
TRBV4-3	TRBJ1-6	CASSDGAFGDSPLHF
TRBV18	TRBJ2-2	CASSSKRGSTGELFF
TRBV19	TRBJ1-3	CASSPSGGVGNTIYF
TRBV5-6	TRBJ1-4	CASSFVGRGRTNEKLFF
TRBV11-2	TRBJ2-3	CASSSLDESTDTQYF
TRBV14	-	CASSLGQGAYEQYF
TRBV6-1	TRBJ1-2	CASSDRQGTIYGYTF
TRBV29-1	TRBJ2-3	CSARAGDTQYF
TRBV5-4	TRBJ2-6	CASSLRVTGANVLTF
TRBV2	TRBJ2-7	CASSERAWLALYEQYF
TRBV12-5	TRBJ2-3	CASGPGTSGGDTQYF
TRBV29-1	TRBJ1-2	CSAQNPFYGYTF
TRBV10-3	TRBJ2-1	CAISDSRNRSYNEQFF
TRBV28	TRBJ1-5	CASSRQASNQPQHF
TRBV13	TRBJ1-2	CASNLRGTANYGYTF
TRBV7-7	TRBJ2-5	CASSLAGTVGTQYF
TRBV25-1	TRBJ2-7	CASSDPVLEAAHSYEQYF